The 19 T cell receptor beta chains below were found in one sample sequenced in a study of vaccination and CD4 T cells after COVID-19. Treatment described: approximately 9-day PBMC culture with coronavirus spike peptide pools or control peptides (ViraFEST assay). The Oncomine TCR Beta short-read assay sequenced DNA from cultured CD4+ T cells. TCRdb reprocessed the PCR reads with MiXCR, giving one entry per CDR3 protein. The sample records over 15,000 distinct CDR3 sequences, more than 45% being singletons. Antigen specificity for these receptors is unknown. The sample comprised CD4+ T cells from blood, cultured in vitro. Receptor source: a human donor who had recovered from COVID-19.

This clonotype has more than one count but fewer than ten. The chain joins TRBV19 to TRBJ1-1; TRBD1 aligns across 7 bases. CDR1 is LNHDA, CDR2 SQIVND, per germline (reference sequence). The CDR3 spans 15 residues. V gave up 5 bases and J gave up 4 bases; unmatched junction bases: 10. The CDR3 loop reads CASSYRQGGITEAFF. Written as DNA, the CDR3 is TGTGCCAGTAGTTATCGACAGGGAGGCATCACTGAAGCTTTCTTT. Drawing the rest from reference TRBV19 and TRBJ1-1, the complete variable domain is DGGITQSPKYLFRKEGQNVTLSCEQNLNHDAMYWYRQDPGQGLRLIYYSQIVNDFQKGDIAEGYSVSREKKESFPLTVTSAQKNPTAFYLCASSYRQGGITEAFFGQGTRLTVV.

Here the CDR3 reads CASSDTGGGETQYF. In DNA form, the CDR3 reads TGTGCCAGCAGCGATACAGGGGGCGGGGAGACCCAGTACTTC. The chain employs TRBV6-9 and TRBJ2-5, with 9 bases identical to TRBD1. Germline V gives CDR1 MNHGY, CDR2 SVAAGI. The CDR3 sequence is 14 residues long. The junction had 7 bases not matched to a gene; V was cut back by 6 bases and J by 5 bases.

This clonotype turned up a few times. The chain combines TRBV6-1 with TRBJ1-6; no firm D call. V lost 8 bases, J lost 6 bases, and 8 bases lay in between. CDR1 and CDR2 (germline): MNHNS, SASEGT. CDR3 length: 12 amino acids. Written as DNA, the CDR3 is TGTGCCAGCTCCCGCCTTAATTCACCCCTCCACTTT. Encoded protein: CASSRLNSPLHF.

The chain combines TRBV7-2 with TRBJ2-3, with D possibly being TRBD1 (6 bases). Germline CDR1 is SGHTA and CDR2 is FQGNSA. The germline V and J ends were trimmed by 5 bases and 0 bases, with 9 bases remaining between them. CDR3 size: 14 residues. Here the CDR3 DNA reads TGTGCCAGCAGCCCCGGACAGAGCACAGATACGCAGTATTTT. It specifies CASSPGQSTDTQYF.

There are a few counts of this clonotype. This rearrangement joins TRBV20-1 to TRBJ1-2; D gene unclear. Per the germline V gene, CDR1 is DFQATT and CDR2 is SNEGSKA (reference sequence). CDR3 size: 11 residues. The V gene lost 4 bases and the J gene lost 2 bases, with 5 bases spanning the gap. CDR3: CSANRNYGYTF. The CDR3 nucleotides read TGCAGTGCTAACCGAAACTATGGCTACACCTTC.

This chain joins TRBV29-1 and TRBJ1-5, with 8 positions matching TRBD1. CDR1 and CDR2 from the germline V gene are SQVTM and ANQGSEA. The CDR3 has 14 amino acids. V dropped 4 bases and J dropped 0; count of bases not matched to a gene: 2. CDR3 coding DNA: TGCAGCGTTGTGGGGACAGGTAGCAATCAGCCCCAGCATTTT. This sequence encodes CSVVGTGSNQPQHF.

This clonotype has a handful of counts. CDR3 amino acids: CASSGLGDSGNTIYF. The CDR3 region has the DNA TGTGCCAGCAGCGGTCTTGGAGACTCTGGAAACACCATATATTTT. The chain combines TRBV6-1 with TRBJ1-3, with unresolved D. Germline CDR1 and CDR2: MNHNS and SASEGT. The CDR3 extends over 15 amino acids. V was cut by 6 bases and J by 0 bases, with 12 bases left in between.

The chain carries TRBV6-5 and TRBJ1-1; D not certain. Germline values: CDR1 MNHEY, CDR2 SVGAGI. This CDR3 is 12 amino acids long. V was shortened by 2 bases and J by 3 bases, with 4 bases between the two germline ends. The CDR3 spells CASSYRDTEAFF. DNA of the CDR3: TGTGCCAGCAGTTACAGGGACACTGAAGCTTTCTTT.

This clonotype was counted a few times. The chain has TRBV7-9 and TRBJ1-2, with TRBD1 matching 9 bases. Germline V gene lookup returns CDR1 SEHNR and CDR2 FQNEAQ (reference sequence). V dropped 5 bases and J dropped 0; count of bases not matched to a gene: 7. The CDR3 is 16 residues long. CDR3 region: CASSPDRTGANYGYTF. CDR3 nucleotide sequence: TGTGCCAGCAGCCCAGACAGGACAGGGGCTAACTATGGCTACACCTTC. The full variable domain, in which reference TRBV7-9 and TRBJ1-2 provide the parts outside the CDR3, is DTGVSQNPRHKITKRGQNVTFRCDPISEHNRLYWYRQTLGQGPEFLTYFQNEAQLEKSRLLSDRFSAERPKGSFSTLEIQRTEQGDSAMYLCASSPDRTGANYGYTFGSGTRLTVV.

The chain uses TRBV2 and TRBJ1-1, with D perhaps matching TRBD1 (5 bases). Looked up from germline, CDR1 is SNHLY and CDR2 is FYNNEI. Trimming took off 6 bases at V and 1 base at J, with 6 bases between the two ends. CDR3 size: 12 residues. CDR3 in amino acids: CASRGENTEAFF. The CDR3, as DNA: TGTGCCAGCAGAGGGGAGAACACTGAAGCTTTCTTT.

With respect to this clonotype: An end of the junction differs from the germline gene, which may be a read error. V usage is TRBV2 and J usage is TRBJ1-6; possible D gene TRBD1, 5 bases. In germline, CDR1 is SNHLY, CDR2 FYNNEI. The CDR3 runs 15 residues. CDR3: CASSLTGDYNSLLHF. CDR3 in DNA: TGTGCCAGCAGCCTTACGGGGGACTATAATTCACTCCTCCACTTT.

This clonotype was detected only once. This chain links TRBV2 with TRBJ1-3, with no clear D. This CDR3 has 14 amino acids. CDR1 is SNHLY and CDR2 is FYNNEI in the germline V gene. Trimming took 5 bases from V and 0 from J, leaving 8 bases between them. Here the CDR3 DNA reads TGTGCCAGCAGTCGCAAGAGCTCTGGAAACACCATATATTTT. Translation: CASSRKSSGNTIYF.

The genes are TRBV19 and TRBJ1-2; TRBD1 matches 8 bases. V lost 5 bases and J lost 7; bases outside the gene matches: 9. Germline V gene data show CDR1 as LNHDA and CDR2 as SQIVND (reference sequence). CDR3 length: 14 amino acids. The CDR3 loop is CASSSGGGSSGYTF. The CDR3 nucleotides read TGTGCCAGTAGTTCAGGGGGCGGTTCTTCTGGCTACACCTTC.

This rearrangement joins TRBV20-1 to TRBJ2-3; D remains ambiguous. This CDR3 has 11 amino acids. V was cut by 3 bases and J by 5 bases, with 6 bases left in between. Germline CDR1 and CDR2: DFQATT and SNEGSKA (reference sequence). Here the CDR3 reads CSASSEDTQYF. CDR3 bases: TGCAGTGCTAGTTCTGAAGATACGCAGTATTTT.

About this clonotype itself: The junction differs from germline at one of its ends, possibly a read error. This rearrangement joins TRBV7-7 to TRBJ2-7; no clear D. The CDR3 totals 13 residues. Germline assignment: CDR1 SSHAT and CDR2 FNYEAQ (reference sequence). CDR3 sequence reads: CASSRTLNHEQYF. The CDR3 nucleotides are TGTGCTAGCAGCCGGACCCTGAACCACGAGCAGTACTTC.

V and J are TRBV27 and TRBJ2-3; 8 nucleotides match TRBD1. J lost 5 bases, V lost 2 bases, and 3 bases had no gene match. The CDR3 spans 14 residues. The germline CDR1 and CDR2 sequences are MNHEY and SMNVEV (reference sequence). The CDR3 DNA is TGTGCCAGCAGTTTACAGGGGGCTCAAGATACGCAGTATTTT. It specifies CASSLQGAQDTQYF.

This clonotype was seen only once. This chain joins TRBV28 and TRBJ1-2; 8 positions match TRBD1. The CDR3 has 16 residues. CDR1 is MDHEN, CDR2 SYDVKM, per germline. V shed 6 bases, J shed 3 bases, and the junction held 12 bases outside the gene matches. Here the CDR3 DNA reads TGTGCCAGCAGACGAAGCGGACAGGGAATGGACTATGGCTACACCTTC. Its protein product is CASRRSGQGMDYGYTF.

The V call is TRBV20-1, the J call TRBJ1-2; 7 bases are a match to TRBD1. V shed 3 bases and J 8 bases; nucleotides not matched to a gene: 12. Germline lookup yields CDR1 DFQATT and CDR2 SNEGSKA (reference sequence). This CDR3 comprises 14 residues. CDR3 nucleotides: TGCAGTGCTAGTTACCCCAAGACAGGGACCGGCTACACCTTC. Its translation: CSASYPKTGTGYTF.

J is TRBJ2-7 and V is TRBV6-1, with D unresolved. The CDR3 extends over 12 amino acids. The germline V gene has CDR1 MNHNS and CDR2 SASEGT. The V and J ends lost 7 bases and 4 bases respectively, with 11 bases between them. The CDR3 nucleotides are TGTGCCAGCACCGGTGCTGCGTACGAGCAGTACTTC. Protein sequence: CASTGAAYEQYF.